Described below is a single T cell receptor (beta chain) sequence and its context. One base away lies a much larger clone, so this may be a sequencing read error. TCRbeta libraries were built with three rounds of nested PCR, modified from ARM-PCR. TCRdb re-analysed the multiplex PCR reads in MiXCR, keeping a single row per CDR3 protein. The table lists approximately 120,000 distinct CDR3 sequences, approximately 71% of them singletons. The sample originates from a study of tumor and adjacent non-tumor tissue in lung cancer. The CDR3 covers 14 residues. Germline V gene data show CDR1 as DFQATT and CDR2 as SNEGSKA (reference sequence). The V gene lost 3 bases and the J gene lost 0 bases, with 9 bases spanning the gap. No cell sorting was done before RNA was extracted from the tissue. Donors were chemotherapy-naive, newly diagnosed lung cancer surgical patients in China, August–November 2014.

This clonotype was sampled from a man younger than 45 with non-small cell lung cancer. The sample was lung tumor tissue. The chain is built from TRBV20-1 and TRBJ2-1, with TRBD2 as a possible D gene (5 bases). CDR3 DNA sequence: TGCAGTGCTAGCTCGGGGTCCTCCTACAATGAGCAGTTCTTC. Translated: CSASSGSSYNEQFF.